This T cell receptor beta chain is from a study of blood T cell repertoires in COVID-19. Produced via immunoSEQ multiplex PCR; TCRdb's table is partial and in-frame only. The sample carries 120,000 to 150,000 clones, around 82% recorded once. The CDR3 sequence is 12 residues long. The V and J ends lost 8 bases and 2 bases respectively, with 8 bases between them. From germline, CDR1 is MNHEY and CDR2 SVGAGI. Recruits, aged about 18 to 100 years, lived in 24 US areas. The chain employs TRBV6-5 and TRBJ2-3; TRBD2 is a possible D gene (5 bases). Material for sequencing was PBMCs or T cells enriched from blood (not recorded which). The origin of this receptor is a man aged 45-65 years in a cohort exposed to, infected with or recovered from COVID-19 (not recorded which). The CDR3 protein is CASGLYTDTQYF. The CDR3, as DNA: TGTGCCAGCGGACTGTACACAGATACGCAGTATTTT.